This is a list of T cell receptor beta chains from one sample in a study. TCRdb redid the calling of the 5' RACE reads with MiXCR, one entry per CDR3 protein. This sample has roughly 45,000 distinct CDR3 sequences, with roughly a fifth found just once. Sequencing input: Tregs sorted from blood. The receptors were gathered from a female donor with breast cancer. Both conserved end residues are part of each CDR3. D genes are given only for firm matches. Clone size is not always given. Where it is, it says once, few, many or a class for expanded clones.

clone size	V gene	D gene	J gene	CDR3 DNA	CDR3 protein
many	TRBV4-1	TRBD2	TRBJ2-2	TGCGCCAGCAGCCCAATAGCGGGGGGCCGAACCGGGGAGCTGTTTTTT	CASSPIAGGRTGELFF
many	TRBV20-1	NA	TRBJ1-2	TGCAGTGCTGCCCCAGATTACTATGGCCACACCTTC	CSAAPDYYGHTF
many	TRBV5-8	NA	TRBJ2-1	TGTGCCAGCAGCACACAGGCCCATGAGCAGTTCTTC	CASSTQAHEQFF
many	TRBV12-3/TRBV12-4	NA	TRBJ1-1	TGTGCCAGCAGTCCAGCGGTCGACACTGAAGCTTTCTTT	CASSPAVDTEAFF
few	TRBV27	NA	TRBJ1-6	TGTGCCAGCAGTTTTCGGTCTGAGGGGCTTTCACCCCTCCACTTT	CASSFRSEGLSPLHF
NA	TRBV27	TRBD2	TRBJ2-1	TGTGCCAGCAGTTTATCATCGGGACTAACCCTCTACAATGAGCAGTTCTTC	CASSLSSGLTLYNEQFF
NA	TRBV4-2	NA	TRBJ2-1	TGTGCCAGCAGCCAAGCCAGCACCAATGAGCAGTTCTTC	CASSQASTNEQFF
many	TRBV7-8	TRBD2	TRBJ2-3	TGTGCCAGCAGCCTAGCGGGACTCACAGATACGCAGTATTTT	CASSLAGLTDTQYF
few	TRBV5-6	TRBD2	TRBJ2-1	TGTGCCAGCAGCTTGGGACTAGCGGGAGTCAATGAGCAGTTCTTC	CASSLGLAGVNEQFF
NA	TRBV6-6	NA	TRBJ2-1	TGTGCCAGCAGTAACGGGACTTACAATGAGCAGTTCTTC	CASSNGTYNEQFF
few	TRBV6-6	NA	TRBJ2-2	TGTGCCAGCAGTTACTTCCAGGGCTCCGGGGAGCTGTTTTTT	CASSYFQGSGELFF
few	TRBV4-1	NA	TRBJ1-2	TGCGCCAGCAGCCAAGGGCCGGTGGAGGGGAAGGGCTACACCTTC	CASSQGPVEGKGYTF
few	TRBV7-9	NA	TRBJ2-3	TGTGCCAGCAGCTTTTCCCTCCGGAACACAGATACGCAGTATTTT	CASSFSLRNTDTQYF
many	TRBV5-1	TRBD1	TRBJ2-5	TGCGCCAGCAGCTTGGCCGTCGGACAGGGGCGCAGGGGGACCCAGTACTTC	CASSLAVGQGRRGTQYF
many	TRBV4-1	NA	TRBJ2-1	TGCGCCAGCAGCCCCCGGGCAGACAATGAGCAGTTCTTC	CASSPRADNEQFF
NA	TRBV4-1	NA	TRBJ2-4	TGCGCCAGCAGCCACGGGCAGCTAAAAAACTTAGCCAAAAACATTCAGTACTTC	CASSHGQLKNLAKNIQYF
NA	TRBV9	TRBD2	TRBJ2-7	TGTGCCAGCAGCGGAGGGGACGGGAGGTCCCCCTACGAGCAGTACTTC	CASSGGDGRSPYEQYF
many	TRBV4-1	TRBD2	TRBJ2-2	TGCGCCAGCAGCCGATCTAGCGGGAGTGGATCCGGGGAGCTGTTTTTT	CASSRSSGSGSGELFF
many	TRBV5-1	NA	TRBJ2-1	TGCGCCAGCAGCTTGGCCCTCTCCAATGAGCAGTTCTTC	CASSLALSNEQFF